The 17 T cell receptor beta chains listed next were all sequenced from one sample in a study of OX40 agonist ivuxolimab in advanced cancers. Here immunoSEQ multiplex PCR was the method, and the copy in TCRdb shows in-frame clones only, minus some. The top ten clones hold around 0.82% of a sample with 80,000 to 100,000 clones, around 85% of them seen once. Sequencing used CD4+ or CD8+ T cells sorted from blood, obtained in a trial of the OX40 agonist ivuxolimab. These receptors were taken from an adult with an advanced solid tumor such as melanoma, head and neck, liver or kidney cancer.

This sequence joins TRBV28 and TRBJ2-7, with 8 bases fitting TRBD1. This CDR3 comprises 14 residues. The junction had 9 bases not matched to a gene; V was cut back by 4 bases and J by 7 bases. The germline gives CDR1 MDHEN, CDR2 SYDVKM. In DNA, the CDR3 is TGTGCCAGCAGTTCCGGGACAGGACTAAGGGAGCAGTACTTC. Protein product: CASSSGTGLREQYF.

The V gene is TRBV28, the J gene TRBJ1-5, with 8 positions matching TRBD1. Germline V lookup: CDR1 MDHEN, CDR2 SYDVKM. V shed 7 bases, J shed 9 bases, and the junction held 11 bases outside the gene matches. This CDR3 is 14 amino acids long. In nucleotides, the CDR3 is TGTGCCAGCAACGAAGGACAGGGAGGAGGGCCCCAGCATTTT. Its translation: CASNEGQGGGPQHF.

V usage is TRBV19 and J usage is TRBJ2-7, with a weak D call TRBD1 (8 bases). This CDR3 spans 15 amino acids. CDR1 and CDR2 (germline): LNHDA, SQIVND (reference sequence). The V end lost 5 bases, the J end lost 3 bases, and 17 bases lay between the germline ends. The CDR3 loop reads CASSSTGGDSYEQYF. CDR3 in DNA: TGTGCCAGTAGTTCAACAGGGGGGGACAGCTACGAGCAGTACTTC.

This clone was detected only once. The J gene is TRBJ2-5, the V gene TRBV7-2, with 7 positions matching TRBD2. The CDR3 is 15 amino acids. With V trimmed by 4 bases and J by 4 bases, 9 bases remained unmatched. Germline V CDR1 and CDR2: SGHTA, FQGNSA. The CDR3 is CASSSGGQGRETQYF. DNA for the CDR3: TGTGCCAGCAGCTCGGGGGGTCAGGGAAGAGAGACCCAGTACTTC. The variable domain in full, completed from reference TRBV7-2 and TRBJ2-5, reads GAGVSQSPSNKVTEKGKDVELRCDPISGHTALYWYRQSLGQGLEFLIYFQGNSAPDKSGLPSDRFSAERTGGSVSTLTIQRTQQEDSAVYLCASSSGGQGRETQYFGPGTRLLVL.

This chain connects TRBV7-9 to TRBJ1-4; D uncertain. Trimming shortened V by 5 bases and J by 5 bases, and 15 bases separated the two germline ends. The CDR3 runs to 15 residues. CDR1 and CDR2 (germline): SEHNR, FQNEAQ (reference sequence). CDR3 sequence reads: CASSKMERGNEKLFF. CDR3 bases: TGTGCCAGCAGCAAAATGGAGAGAGGAAATGAAAAACTGTTTTTT.

J is TRBJ2-5 and V is TRBV2, with D perhaps assigned TRBD1 or TRBD2 (6 bases each). Trimming removed 1 base at V and 5 bases at J, with 14 bases between. In germline, CDR1 is SNHLY, CDR2 FYNNEI. The CDR3 contains 15 residues. In DNA, the CDR3 is TGTGCCAGCAGTGAAGTGGGGGGCAGGGTGGAGACCCAGTACTTC. Its protein is CASSEVGGRVETQYF.

V usage is TRBV5-5 and J usage is TRBJ1-6; 8 bases map to TRBD1. The CDR3 consists of 14 residues. CDR1 and CDR2 (germline): SGHKS, YYEKEE (reference sequence). V was pared by 4 bases and J by 10 bases, with 7 bases of the junction left unmatched. The CDR3 loop reads CASSQDRERSPLHF. The CDR3, as DNA: TGTGCCAGCAGCCAGGACAGGGAACGGTCACCCCTCCACTTT.

This rearrangement joins TRBV6-1 to TRBJ1-1, with D tentatively TRBD1 (5 bases). The CDR3 runs 15 residues. Germline CDR1 is MNHNS and CDR2 is SASEGT. Trimming shortened V by 7 bases and J by 4 bases, and 19 bases separated the two germline ends. CDR3 in DNA: TGTGCCAGCAAGGACTTACAGGCCCAGGGCACTGAAGCTTTCTTT. Translation gives CASKDLQAQGTEAFF.

The CDR3 DNA follows: TGTGCCTGGAGCCGGAGAGCGGGAGCTTTCTTT. Protein sequence: CAWSRRAGAFF. The V call is TRBV30, the J call TRBJ1-1; D unresolved. V was trimmed by 3 bases and J by 10 bases, leaving 12 bases between them. The CDR3 sequence is 11 residues long. The germline V gene has CDR1 GTSNPN and CDR2 SVGIG (reference sequence). Drawing the rest from reference TRBV30 and TRBJ1-1, the complete variable domain is SQTIHQWPATLVQPVGSPLSLECTVEGTSNPNLYWYRQAAGRGLQLLFYSVGIGQISSEVPQNLSASRPQDRQFILSSKKLLLSDSGFYLCAWSRRAGAFFGQGTRLTVV.

This chain joins TRBV7-8 and TRBJ2-7; 9 bases match TRBD1. This CDR3 has 14 residues. From germline, CDR1 is SGHVS and CDR2 FQNEAQ. Losses at the gene ends were 5 bases for V and 2 bases for J; bases not matched to a gene: 4. The CDR3 region has the DNA TGTGCCAGCAGCCCAAGACAGGGGGCCTACGAGCAGTACGTC. Amino acid sequence: CASSPRQGAYEQYV.

V usage is TRBV29-1 and J usage is TRBJ2-1, with TRBD2 identical over 8 bases. Germline V lookup: CDR1 SQVTM, CDR2 ANQGSEA. The CDR3 is 12 residues long. After removal of 7 bases from V and 5 bases from J, the junction contained 4 bases not matched to a gene. The CDR3 nucleotides read TGCAGCGGAGCGGGAGTCCACAATGAGCAGTTCTTC. It is translated as CSGAGVHNEQFF.

With respect to this clone: Lacking the conserved final phenylalanine or tryptophan, this CDR3 likely reflects a read error. The DNA is left out, because the CDR3 cannot be placed on it with certainty; the CDR3 is given as TCRdb lists it. The gene calls are TRBV30 and TRBJ1-2; the table's TRBD1 call for D was not verified on the DNA. Counting both end residues, the CDR3 totals 12 amino acids. CDR1 GTSNPN and CDR2 SVGIG come from the germline V gene (reference sequence). CDR3 in amino acids: CAWGGDRAPLYL.

CDR3 in amino acids: CASSQGLAGGETQYF. The CDR3 coding sequence is TGCGCCAGCAGCCAAGGACTAGCGGGAGGAGAGACCCAGTACTTC. The chain combines TRBV4-3 with TRBJ2-5; 13 nucleotides agree with TRBD2. Germline lookup yields CDR1 LGHNA and CDR2 YSLEER. CDR3 size: 15 residues. V dropped 1 base and J dropped 4; count of bases not matched to a gene: 0.

In DNA, the CDR3 is TGTGCCCTCCGAGGCAAAAACATTCAGTACTTC. Translating it yields CALRGKNIQYF. The rearrangement uses TRBV30 and TRBJ2-4, with no clear D. Germline V gives CDR1 GTSNPN, CDR2 SVGIG (reference sequence). The CDR3 has 11 residues. V was clipped by 8 bases and J by 3 bases, with 8 bases between them.

The chain carries TRBV6-5 and TRBJ2-1; 7 bases align to TRBD2. The CDR3 is 14 residues long. Germline V lookup: CDR1 MNHEY, CDR2 SVGAGI. Unmatched junction bases numbered 13, after V lost 7 bases and J lost 10 bases. CDR3 loop: CASTPMGGRLEQFF. The DNA for the CDR3 is TGTGCCAGCACCCCAATGGGAGGGCGCTTGGAGCAGTTCTTC.

The rearrangement links TRBV19 to TRBJ1-5, with 12 bases fitting TRBD1. The V gene end was trimmed by 11 bases and the J gene end by 4 bases; junction bases not matched to a gene: 9. CDR1 is LNHDA and CDR2 is SQIVND in the germline V gene (reference sequence). The length of the CDR3 is 15 residues. The CDR3: CASTGTGGKNQPQHF. Written as DNA, the CDR3 is TGTGCCTCCACCGGGACAGGGGGCAAAAATCAGCCCCAGCATTTT.

The J gene is TRBJ2-7, the V gene TRBV7-3; D perhaps matches TRBD1 (5 bases). Trimming left V 3 bases short and J 3 bases short, with 6 bases between. The CDR3 has 12 amino acids. Germline values: CDR1 SGHTA, CDR2 FQGTGA. The CDR3 coding sequence is TGTGCCAGCAGCTTGGACAACTACGAGCAGTACGTC. Translating it yields CASSLDNYEQYV.